These T cell receptor beta chains were read from a single sample in a study of blood T cell repertoires in COVID-19. TCRdb keeps only in-frame clones here, not all; method: immunoSEQ multiplex PCR. The sample records tens of thousands of clones, around nine tenths being singletons. Sequencing was performed on peripheral blood. Receptor source: an elderly man with acute or convalescent COVID-19. CDR3s include the opening cysteine and the closing phenylalanine or tryptophan. A D gene is named only where the DNA matches it firmly.

d_call j_call cdr3_length v_call cdr3_aa
. TRBJ2-1 15 TRBV5-1 CASSLEGYSYNEQFF
TRBD1 TRBJ1-5 13 TRBV18 CASSPDRNQPQHF
. TRBJ2-2 15 TRBV10-3 CAISVGGGSTGELFF
TRBD1 TRBJ1-2 19 TRBV28 CASSSHSGTAEFNNYGYTF
. TRBJ1-5 15 TRBV10-3 CAISEGLGGIQPQHF
TRBD1 TRBJ2-7 15 TRBV9 CASSAYGGQGDEQYF
TRBD1 TRBJ2-7 13 TRBV5-1 CASSLQGNYEQYF
. TRBJ2-7 14 TRBV5-8 CASSLMAGANEQYF
TRBD2 TRBJ2-7 15 TRBV19 CASSRGTSGGYEQYF
. TRBJ2-3 14 TRBV28 CASNDRSNTDTQYF
. TRBJ2-5 13 TRBV5-1 CASSWTGKETQYF
. TRBJ1-2 14 TRBV24-1 CATSDFTRFYGYTF
. TRBJ2-2 15 TRBV28 CASRAWTVNTGELFF
. TRBJ1-1 16 TRBV2 CASSGLTGRMNTEAFF
. TRBJ1-4 15 TRBV30 CAWRAWGEANEKLFF
. TRBJ2-5 13 TRBV7-9 CASGQSRGETQYF
. TRBJ2-1 11 TRBV2 CASSPTGSGFF
. TRBJ1-2 14 TRBV19 CASSRIDSSPSYTF
. TRBJ2-2 17 TRBV24-1 CATSDLHGRAGTGELFF
. TRBJ2-3 13 TRBV12-3/TRBV12-4 CASSFRDTDTQYF
TRBD1 TRBJ2-3 16 TRBV15 CATSRDAGTAMDTQYF
TRBD1 TRBJ1-1 17 TRBV5-1 CASSLGPGGTMDTEAFF
. TRBJ1-2 14 TRBV6-1 CASSEVGGLEGYTF
. TRBJ1-1 14 TRBV6-1 CASSEWPGNTEAFF
. TRBJ2-4 15 TRBV4-1 CASSLSGGAKNIQYF
TRBD2 TRBJ2-3 16 TRBV7-3 CASSLRPSGGTDTQYF
. TRBJ1-2 17 TRBV27 CARGPQTGPWDIYGYTF
. TRBJ1-2 15 TRBV7-9 CASSLALLGSGGYTF
TRBD2 TRBJ2-3 16 TRBV19 CASSIVLAGVTDTQYF
. TRBJ1-1 14 TRBV11-2 CASWGGGLGTEAFF
TRBD1 TRBJ1-1 15 TRBV19 CASTRIEGANTEAFF
. TRBJ2-7 13 TRBV6-5 CASSTGGPYEQYF
. TRBJ1-6 16 TRBV19 CASSIAHRQRNSPLHF
. TRBJ1-5 14 TRBV19 CASSIGNSNQPQHF
TRBD1 TRBJ2-2 17 TRBV13 CASRLRQGEANTGELFF
. TRBJ2-7 14 TRBV5-1 CASSLDRDHYEQYF
TRBD1 TRBJ1-4 16 TRBV5-1 CASSLDQGAGSEKLFF
. TRBJ1-1 14 TRBV18 CASSLTGENTEAFF
. TRBJ1-5 19 TRBV24-1 CATSDSTRGASDSNQPQHF
TRBD1 TRBJ2-7 14 TRBV24-1 CATSAGTGPYEQYF
TRBD1 TRBJ2-3 15 TRBV19 CASSPTGTGTDTQYF
TRBD1 TRBJ2-1 15 TRBV3-1/TRBV3-2 CASSPWDRLYNEQFF
TRBD2 TRBJ2-1 17 TRBV24-1 CATSGVASGGWNNEQFF
TRBD2 TRBJ2-5 13 TRBV5-4 CASTEGLGETQYF
TRBD1 TRBJ2-3 15 TRBV6-5 CASSLGQGSTDTQYF
TRBD2 TRBJ2-3 18 TRBV27 CASSFRSSGGLVENTQYF
. TRBJ2-2 12 TRBV6-5 CASSPGRGELFF
. TRBJ1-5 15 TRBV18 CASSLEQGPNQPQHF
TRBD1 TRBJ2-7 15 TRBV9 CASSVDPGQTYEQYF
. TRBJ1-1 16 TRBV6-5 CASSYSGGGYAAEAFF
. TRBJ1-1 14 TRBV6-5 CASSPGGYNTEAFF
. TRBJ1-1 15 TRBV9 CASSTTGQPNAEAFF
. TRBJ2-1 14 TRBV7-8 CASRRTTTYNEQFF
. TRBJ2-7 12 TRBV29-1 CSGRDNSYEQYF
TRBD1 TRBJ1-3 17 TRBV7-2 CASSVSGTGASGNTIYF